This T cell receptor beta chain is from a study of OX40 agonist ivuxolimab in advanced cancers. About the study: Partial responses were achieved by three patients, one with hepatocellular carcinoma and two with cutaneous melanoma. Study-level points and caveats: Clonal expansion by week 6 occurred in CD4+ and CD8+ blood T cells (at 0.1 to 3.0 mg/kg).

Assay used: immunoSEQ multiplex PCR; TCRdb lists only in-frame clones, some missing. The sample gives tens of thousands of clones, 70% to 85% of which show up once; approximately 11% is in the top ten. On this clone: The antigen is undetermined.

V lost 8 bases to trimming and J lost 4 bases, with 15 bases between them. The CDR3 is 14 amino acids. Germline CDR1 is SNHLY and CDR2 is FYNNEI. The TCR originated in an adult with an advanced solid tumor such as melanoma, head and neck, liver or kidney cancer. The gene calls are TRBV2 and TRBJ1-5; tentative D call: TRBD1 (6 bases). This specimen was CD4+ or CD8+ T cells sorted from blood, taken in a trial of the OX40 agonist ivuxolimab. DNA for the CDR3: TGTGCCAGCGGGGGGGCGGGATTGAATCAGCCCCAGCATTTT. Translated: CASGGAGLNQPQHF.